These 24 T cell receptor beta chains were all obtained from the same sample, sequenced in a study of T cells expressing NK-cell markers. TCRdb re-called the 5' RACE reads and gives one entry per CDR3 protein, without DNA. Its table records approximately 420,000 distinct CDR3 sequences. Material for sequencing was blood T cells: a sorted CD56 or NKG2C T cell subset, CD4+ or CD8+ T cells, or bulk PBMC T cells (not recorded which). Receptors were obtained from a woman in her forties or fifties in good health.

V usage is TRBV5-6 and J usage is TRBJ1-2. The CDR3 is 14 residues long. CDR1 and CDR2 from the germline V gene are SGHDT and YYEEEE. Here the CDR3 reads CASTLERNSYGYTF.

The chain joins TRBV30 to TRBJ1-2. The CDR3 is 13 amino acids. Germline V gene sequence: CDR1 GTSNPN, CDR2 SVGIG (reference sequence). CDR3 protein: CAWRPQNNYGYTF. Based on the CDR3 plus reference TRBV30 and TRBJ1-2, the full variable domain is SQTIHQWPATLVQPVGSPLSLECTVEGTSNPNLYWYRQAAGRGLQLLFYSVGIGQISSEVPQNLSASRPQDRQFILSSKKLLLSDSGFYLCAWRPQNNYGYTFGSGTRLTVV.

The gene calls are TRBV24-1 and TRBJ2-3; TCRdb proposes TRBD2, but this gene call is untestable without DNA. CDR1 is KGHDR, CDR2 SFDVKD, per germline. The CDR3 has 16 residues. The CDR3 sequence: CATSDSRLAGPHTQYF.

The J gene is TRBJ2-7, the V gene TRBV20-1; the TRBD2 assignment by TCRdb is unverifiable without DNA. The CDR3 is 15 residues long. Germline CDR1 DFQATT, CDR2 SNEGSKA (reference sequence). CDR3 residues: CSARDFALRDYEQYF.

The CDR3 protein is CASRTLAEANTGELFF. The genes are TRBV11-2 and TRBJ2-2; TCRdb picks TRBD2, but there is no DNA to check that call. The CDR3 has 16 residues. Germline values: CDR1 SGHAT, CDR2 FQNNGV.

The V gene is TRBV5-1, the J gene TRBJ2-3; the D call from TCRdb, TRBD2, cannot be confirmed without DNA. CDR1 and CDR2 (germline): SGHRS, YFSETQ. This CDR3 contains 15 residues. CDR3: CASTPPGLASDTQYF.

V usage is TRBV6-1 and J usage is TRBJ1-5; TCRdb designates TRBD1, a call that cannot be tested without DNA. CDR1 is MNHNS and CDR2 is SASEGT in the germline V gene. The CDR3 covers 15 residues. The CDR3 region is CASSEGAGGNQPQHF.

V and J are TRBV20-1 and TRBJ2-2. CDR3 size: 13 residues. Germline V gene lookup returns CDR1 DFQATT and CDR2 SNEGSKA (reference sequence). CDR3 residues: CSARVGRTGELFF.

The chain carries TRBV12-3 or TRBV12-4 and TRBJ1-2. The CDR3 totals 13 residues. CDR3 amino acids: CASKTQGGYGYTF.

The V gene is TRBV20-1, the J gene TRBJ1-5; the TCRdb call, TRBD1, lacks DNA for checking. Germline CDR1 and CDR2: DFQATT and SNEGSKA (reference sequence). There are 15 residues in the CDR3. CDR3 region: CSADPGQGEGQPQHF.

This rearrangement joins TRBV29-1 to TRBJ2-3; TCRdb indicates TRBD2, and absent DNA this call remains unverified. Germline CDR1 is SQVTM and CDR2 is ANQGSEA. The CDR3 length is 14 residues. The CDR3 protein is CSVVIGGITDTQYF.

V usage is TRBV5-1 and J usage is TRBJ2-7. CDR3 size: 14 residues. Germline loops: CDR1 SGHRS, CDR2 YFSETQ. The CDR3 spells CASSLSPGQREQYF.

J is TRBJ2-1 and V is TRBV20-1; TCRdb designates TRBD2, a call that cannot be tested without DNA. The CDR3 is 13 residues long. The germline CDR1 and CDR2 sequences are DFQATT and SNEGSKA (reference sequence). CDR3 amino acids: CSAREGRGNEQFF.

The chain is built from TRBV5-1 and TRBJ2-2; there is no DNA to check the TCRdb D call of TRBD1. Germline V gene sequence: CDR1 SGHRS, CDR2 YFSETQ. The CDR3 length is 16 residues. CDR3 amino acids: CASSLPRGPNTGELFF. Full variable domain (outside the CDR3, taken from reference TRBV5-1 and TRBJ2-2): KAGVTQTPRYLIKTRGQQVTLSCSPISGHRSVSWYQQTPGQGLQFLFEYFSETQRNKGNFPGRFSGRQFSNSRSEMNVSTLELGDSALYLCASSLPRGPNTGELFFGEGSRLTVL.

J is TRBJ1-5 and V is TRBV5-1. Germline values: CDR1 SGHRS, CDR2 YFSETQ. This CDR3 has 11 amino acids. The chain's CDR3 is CARRLIQPQHF. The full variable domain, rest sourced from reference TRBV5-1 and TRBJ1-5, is KAGVTQTPRYLIKTRGQQVTLSCSPISGHRSVSWYQQTPGQGLQFLFEYFSETQRNKGNFPGRFSGRQFSNSRSEMNVSTLELGDSALYLCARRLIQPQHFGDGTRLSIL.

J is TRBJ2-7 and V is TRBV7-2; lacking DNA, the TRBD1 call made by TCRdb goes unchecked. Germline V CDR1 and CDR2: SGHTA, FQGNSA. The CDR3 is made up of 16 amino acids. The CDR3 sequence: CASSPHLTGGPYEQYF.

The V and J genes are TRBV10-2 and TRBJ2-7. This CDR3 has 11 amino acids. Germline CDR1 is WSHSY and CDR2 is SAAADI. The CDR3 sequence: CASSPVGEQYF.

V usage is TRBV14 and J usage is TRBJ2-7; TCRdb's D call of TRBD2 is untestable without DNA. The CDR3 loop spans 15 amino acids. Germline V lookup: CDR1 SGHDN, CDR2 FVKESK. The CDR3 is CASSSPGLGLYEQYF. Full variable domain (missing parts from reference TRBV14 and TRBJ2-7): EAGVTQFPSHSVIEKGQTVTLRCDPISGHDNLYWYRRVMGKEIKFLLHFVKESKQDESGMPNNRFLAERTGGTYSTLKVQPAELEDSGVYFCASSSPGLGLYEQYFGPGTRLTVT.

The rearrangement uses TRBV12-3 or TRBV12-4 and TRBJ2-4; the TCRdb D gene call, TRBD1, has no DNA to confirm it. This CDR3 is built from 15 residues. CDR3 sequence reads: CASSPYGTVAKNQYF.

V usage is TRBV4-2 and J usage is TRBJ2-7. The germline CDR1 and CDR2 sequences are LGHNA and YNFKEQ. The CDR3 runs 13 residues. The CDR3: CASSLTDPYEQYF.

The CDR3 loop reads CASSAWGDREYNEQFF. J is TRBJ2-1 and V is TRBV5-1; TCRdb calls TRBD1, which cannot be checked without DNA. Germline lookup yields CDR1 SGHRS and CDR2 YFSETQ. The CDR3 length is 16 residues.

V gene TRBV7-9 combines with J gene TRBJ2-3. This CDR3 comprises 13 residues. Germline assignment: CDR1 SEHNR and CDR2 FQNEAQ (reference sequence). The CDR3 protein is CASEIQSTDTQYF.

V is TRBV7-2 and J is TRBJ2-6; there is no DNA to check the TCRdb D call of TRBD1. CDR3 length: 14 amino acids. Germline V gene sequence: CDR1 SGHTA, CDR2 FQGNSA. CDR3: CASSKGTGANVLTF.

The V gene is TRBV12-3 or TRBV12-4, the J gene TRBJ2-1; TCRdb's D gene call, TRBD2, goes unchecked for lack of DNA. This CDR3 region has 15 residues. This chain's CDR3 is CATRGLASSYNEQFF.